The 3 T cell receptor beta chains below were found in one sample sequenced in a study of blood T cells in healthy people across ages. Through a sample-barcoded 5' primer and a J-beta primer mix, a second PCR was run for about 6 to 12 cycles. MiXCR, applied by TCRdb to the 5' RACE reads, yields one record per CDR3 protein. Here the sample spans 750,000 to 950,000 distinct CDR3 sequences, roughly 29% being singletons. The same data also contributed to another study, on T cells of mothers and their children.

Specimen: blood. All receptors come from a woman in her thirties or forties in good health.

The chain has TRBV3-1 and TRBJ2-3, with 8 bases that match TRBD2. This CDR3 comprises 16 residues. CDR1 LGHDT and CDR2 YNNKEL come from the germline V gene (reference sequence). The J segment lost 7 bases and the V segment lost 1 base, leaving 10 bases of the junction unmatched. The CDR3 DNA reads as TGTGCCAGCAGCCAAGCGGGGGGGAATAGGCCCAATACGCAGTATTTT. Its protein is CASSQAGGNRPNTQYF.

This clonotype was seen repeatedly, ten times or more. This chain connects TRBV7-8 to TRBJ2-7; the D is unclear. CDR1 is SGHVS, CDR2 FQNEAQ, per germline. There are 16 residues in the CDR3. V shed 6 bases and J shed 1 base, with 19 bases lying between them. The CDR3 DNA reads TGTGCCAGCAGTCCATTTAGGGCAGTAACATCCTACGAGCAGTACTTC. It is translated as CASSPFRAVTSYEQYF.

The rearrangement joins TRBV28 to TRBJ2-1; 9 positions agree with TRBD2. With V trimmed by 3 bases and J by 5 bases, 17 bases remained unmatched. This CDR3 region has 19 residues. Germline CDR1 reads MDHEN; CDR2 reads SYDVKM. Here the CDR3 reads CASSLGVASGAYVDNEQFF. CDR3 bases: TGTGCCAGCAGTTTGGGGGTGGCTAGCGGGGCATACGTAGACAATGAGCAGTTCTTC.